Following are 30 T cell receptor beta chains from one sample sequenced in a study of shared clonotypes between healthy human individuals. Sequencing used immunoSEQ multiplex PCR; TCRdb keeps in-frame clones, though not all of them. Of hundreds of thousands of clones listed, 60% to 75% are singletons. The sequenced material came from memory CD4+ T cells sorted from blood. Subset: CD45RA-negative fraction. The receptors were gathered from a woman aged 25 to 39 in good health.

CDR3 in amino acids: CASSSRAGTDTQYF. CDR3 nucleotides: TGTGCCAGCAGCTCCCGGGCGGGCACAGATACGCAGTATTTT. This chain joins TRBV7-7 and TRBJ2-3, with D hard to call. This CDR3 spans 14 amino acids. The germline V gene encodes CDR1 SSHAT and CDR2 FNYEAQ (reference sequence). With 4 bases removed from V and 1 base from J, the gap between germline ends came to 9 bases.

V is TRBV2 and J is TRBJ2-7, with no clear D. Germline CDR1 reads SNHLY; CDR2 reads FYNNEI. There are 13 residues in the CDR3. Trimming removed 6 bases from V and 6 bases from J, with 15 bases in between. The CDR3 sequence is CASSKRQVFEQYF. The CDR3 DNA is TGTGCCAGCAGCAAAAGGCAGGTCTTCGAGCAGTACTTC.

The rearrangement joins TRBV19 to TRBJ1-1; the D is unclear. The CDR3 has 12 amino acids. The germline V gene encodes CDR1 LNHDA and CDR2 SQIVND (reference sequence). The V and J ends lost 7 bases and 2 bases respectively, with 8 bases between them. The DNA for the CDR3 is TGTGCCAGTATGCTCGGAAACACTGAAGCTTTCTTT. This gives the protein CASMLGNTEAFF.

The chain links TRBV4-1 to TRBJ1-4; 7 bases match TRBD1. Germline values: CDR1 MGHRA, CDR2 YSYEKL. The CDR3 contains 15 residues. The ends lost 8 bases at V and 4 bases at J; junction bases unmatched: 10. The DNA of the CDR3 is TGCGCCAGCTGGAAAACAGGGGATCGTAATGAAAAACTGTTTTTT. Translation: CASWKTGDRNEKLFF.

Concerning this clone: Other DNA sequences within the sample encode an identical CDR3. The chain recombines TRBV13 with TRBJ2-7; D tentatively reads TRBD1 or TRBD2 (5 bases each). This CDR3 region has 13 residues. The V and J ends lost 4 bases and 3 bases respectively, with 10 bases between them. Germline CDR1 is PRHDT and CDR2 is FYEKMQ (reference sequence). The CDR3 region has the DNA TGTGCCAGCAGCTCCGGGACGGGCTACGAGCAGTACTTC. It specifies CASSSGTGYEQYF. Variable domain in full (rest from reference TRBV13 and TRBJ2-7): AAGVIQSPRHLIKEKRETATLKCYPIPRHDTVYWYQQGPGQDPQFLISFYEKMQSDKGSIPDRFSAQQFSDYHSELNMSSLELGDSALYFCASSSGTGYEQYFGPGTRLTVT.

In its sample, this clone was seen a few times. CDR3 DNA sequence: TGTGCCAGTAGTCCCACCGCGGGGGGGGGTGGTCAGCCCCAGCATTTT. It encodes CASSPTAGGGGQPQHF. The chain combines TRBV19 with TRBJ1-5, with a tentative D call TRBD1 (5 bases). Trimming stripped 5 bases from V and 6 bases from J, with 20 bases between. The CDR3 has 16 amino acids. Germline V CDR1 and CDR2: LNHDA, SQIVND (reference sequence).

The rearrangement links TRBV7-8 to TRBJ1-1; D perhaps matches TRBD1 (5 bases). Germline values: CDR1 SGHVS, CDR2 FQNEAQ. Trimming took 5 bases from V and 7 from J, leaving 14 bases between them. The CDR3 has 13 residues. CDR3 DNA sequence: TGTGCCAGCAGCAAAGACAGAACGTTTGAAGCTTTCTTT. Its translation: CASSKDRTFEAFF.

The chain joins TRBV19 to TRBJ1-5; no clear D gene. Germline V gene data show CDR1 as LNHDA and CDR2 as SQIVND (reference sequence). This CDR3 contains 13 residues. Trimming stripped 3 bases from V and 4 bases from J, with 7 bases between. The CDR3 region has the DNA TGTGCCAGTAGTATCGAGCGAAATCAGCCCCAGCATTTT. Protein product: CASSIERNQPQHF. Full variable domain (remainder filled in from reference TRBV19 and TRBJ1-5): DGGITQSPKYLFRKEGQNVTLSCEQNLNHDAMYWYRQDPGQGLRLIYYSQIVNDFQKGDIAEGYSVSREKKESFPLTVTSAQKNPTAFYLCASSIERNQPQHFGDGTRLSIL.

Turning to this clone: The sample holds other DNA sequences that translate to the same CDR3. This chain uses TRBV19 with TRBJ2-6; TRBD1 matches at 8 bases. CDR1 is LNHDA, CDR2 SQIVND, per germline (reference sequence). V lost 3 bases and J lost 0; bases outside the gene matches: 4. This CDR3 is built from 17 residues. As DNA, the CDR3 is TGTGCCAGTAGTATCGACAGGGGCAGCTCTGGGGCCAACGTCCTGACTTTC. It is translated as CASSIDRGSSGANVLTF.

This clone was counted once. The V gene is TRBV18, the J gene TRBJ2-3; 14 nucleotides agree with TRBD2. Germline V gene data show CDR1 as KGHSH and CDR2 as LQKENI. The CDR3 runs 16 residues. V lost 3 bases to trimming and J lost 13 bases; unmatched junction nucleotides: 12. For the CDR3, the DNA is TGTGCCAGCTCACCTACGGGACTAGCGGGAGCCGGGTCCGAGTATTTT. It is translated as CASSPTGLAGAGSEYF.

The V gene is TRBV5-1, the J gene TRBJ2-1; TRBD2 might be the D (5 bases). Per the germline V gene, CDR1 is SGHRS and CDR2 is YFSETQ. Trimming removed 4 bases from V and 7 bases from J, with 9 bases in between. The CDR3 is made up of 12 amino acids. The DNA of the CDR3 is TGCGCCAGCAGCCCCGGGATGAATGAGCAGTTCTTC. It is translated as CASSPGMNEQFF.

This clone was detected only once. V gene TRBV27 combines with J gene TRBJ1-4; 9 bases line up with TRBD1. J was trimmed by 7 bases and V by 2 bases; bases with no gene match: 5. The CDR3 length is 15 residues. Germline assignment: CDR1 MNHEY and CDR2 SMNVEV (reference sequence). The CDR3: CASSLGTGFGEKLFF. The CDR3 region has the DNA TGTGCCAGCAGTTTAGGGACAGGGTTTGGTGAAAAACTGTTTTTT.

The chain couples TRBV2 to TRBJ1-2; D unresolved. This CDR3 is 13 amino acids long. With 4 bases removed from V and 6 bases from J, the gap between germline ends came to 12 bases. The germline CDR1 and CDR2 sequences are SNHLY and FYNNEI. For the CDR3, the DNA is TGTGCCAGCAGTGTGCGCTCAGACGATGGCTACACCTTC. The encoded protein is CASSVRSDDGYTF.

CDR3 sequence reads: CASSKGQPLEKLFF. DNA for the CDR3: TGTGCCAGCAGCAAGGGACAGCCTCTTGAAAAACTGTTTTTT. The rearrangement uses TRBV5-6 and TRBJ1-4, with 7 bases aligning to TRBD1. This CDR3 contains 14 residues. Germline V gene data show CDR1 as SGHDT and CDR2 as YYEEEE. V was pared by 4 bases and J by 7 bases, with 7 bases of the junction left unmatched.

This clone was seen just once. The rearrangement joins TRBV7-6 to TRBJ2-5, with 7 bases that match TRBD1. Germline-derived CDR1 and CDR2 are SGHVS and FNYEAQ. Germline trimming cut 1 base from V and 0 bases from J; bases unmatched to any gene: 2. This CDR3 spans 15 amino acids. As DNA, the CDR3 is TGTGCCAGCAGCTTAGGGGGGACAGACCAAGAGACCCAGTACTTC. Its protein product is CASSLGGTDQETQYF.

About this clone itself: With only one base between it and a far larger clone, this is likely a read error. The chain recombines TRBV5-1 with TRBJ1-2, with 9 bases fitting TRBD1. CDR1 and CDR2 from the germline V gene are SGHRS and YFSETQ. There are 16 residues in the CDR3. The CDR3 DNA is TGCGCCAGCAGCTTGGCCCCCGGGACAGGGATGTATGGCCACACCTTC. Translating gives CASSLAPGTGMYGHTF.

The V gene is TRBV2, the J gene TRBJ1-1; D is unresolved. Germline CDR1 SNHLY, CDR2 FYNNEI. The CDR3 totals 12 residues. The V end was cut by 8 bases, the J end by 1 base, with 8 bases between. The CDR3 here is CASRPTNTEAFF. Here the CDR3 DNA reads TGTGCCAGCCGTCCGACGAACACTGAAGCTTTCTTT.

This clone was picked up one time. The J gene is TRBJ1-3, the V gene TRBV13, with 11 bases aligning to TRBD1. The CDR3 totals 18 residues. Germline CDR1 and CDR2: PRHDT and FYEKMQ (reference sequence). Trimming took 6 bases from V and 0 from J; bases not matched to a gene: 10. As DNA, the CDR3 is TGTGCCAGCAGAACGCGACGGACAGGGGGCCGCTCTGGAAACACCATATATTTT. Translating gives CASRTRRTGGRSGNTIYF.

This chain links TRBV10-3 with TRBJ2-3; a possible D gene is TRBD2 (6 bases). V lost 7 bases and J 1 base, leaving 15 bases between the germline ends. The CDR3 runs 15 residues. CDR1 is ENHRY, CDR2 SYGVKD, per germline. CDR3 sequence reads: CAITDGSMGTDTQYF. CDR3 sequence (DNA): TGTGCCATCACTGACGGGAGTATGGGCACAGATACGCAGTATTTT.

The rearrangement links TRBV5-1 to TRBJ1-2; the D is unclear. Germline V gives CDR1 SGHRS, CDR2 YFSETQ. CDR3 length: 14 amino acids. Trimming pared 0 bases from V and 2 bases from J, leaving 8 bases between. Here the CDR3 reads CASSLDSLNYGYTF. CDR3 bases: TGCGCCAGCAGCTTGGACAGCCTGAACTATGGCTACACCTTC.

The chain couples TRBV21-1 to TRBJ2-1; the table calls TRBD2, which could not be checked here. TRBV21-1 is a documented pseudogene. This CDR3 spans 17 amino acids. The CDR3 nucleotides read TGTGCCAGCAGCACAAAGGGTGGAGGGAAAATATCCAATGAGCAGTTCTTC. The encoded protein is CASSTKGGGKISNEQFF.

CDR3 sequence reads: CASSPGLANEQYF. CDR3 DNA sequence: TGTGCCAGCTCACCTGGACTAGCCAATGAGCAGTACTTC. The V and J genes are TRBV18 and TRBJ2-7, with 8 bases identical to TRBD2. CDR1 is KGHSH and CDR2 is LQKENI in the germline V gene. The ends lost 3 bases at V and 7 bases at J; junction bases unmatched: 5. There are 13 residues in the CDR3.

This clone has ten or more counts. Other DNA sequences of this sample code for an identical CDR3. CDR3 in DNA: TGTGCCAGCAGCTTACAGGGGCGCAGGACTGAAGCTTTCTTT. Its protein is CASSLQGRRTEAFF. The V and J genes are TRBV7-2 and TRBJ1-1; tentatively, D is TRBD1 (6 bases). The germline V gene has CDR1 SGHTA and CDR2 FQGNSA. CDR3 length: 14 residues. Trimming took 2 bases from V and 5 from J, leaving 12 bases between them.

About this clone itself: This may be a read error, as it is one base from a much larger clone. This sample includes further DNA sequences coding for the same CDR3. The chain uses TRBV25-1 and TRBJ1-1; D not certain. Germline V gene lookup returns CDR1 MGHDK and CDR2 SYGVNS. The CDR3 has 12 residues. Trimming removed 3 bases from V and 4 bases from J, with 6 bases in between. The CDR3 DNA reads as TGTGCCAGCAGTGAGCAGACCACTGAAGCTTTCTTT. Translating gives CASSEQTTEAFF. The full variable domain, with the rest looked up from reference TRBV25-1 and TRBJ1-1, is EADIYQTPRYLVIGTGKKITLECSQTMGHDKMYWYQQDPGMELHLIHYSYGVNSTEKGDLSSESTVSRIRTEHFPLTLESARPSHTSQYLCASSEQTTEAFFGQGTRLTVV.

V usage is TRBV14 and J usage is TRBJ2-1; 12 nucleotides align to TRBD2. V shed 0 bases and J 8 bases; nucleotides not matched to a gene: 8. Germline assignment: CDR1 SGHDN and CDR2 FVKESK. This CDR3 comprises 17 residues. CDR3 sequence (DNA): TGTGCCAGCAGCCAAGATAGAGGCCTAGCGGGAGGGCATGAGCAGTTCTTC. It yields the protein CASSQDRGLAGGHEQFF. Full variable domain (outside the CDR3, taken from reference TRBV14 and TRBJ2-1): EAGVTQFPSHSVIEKGQTVTLRCDPISGHDNLYWYRRVMGKEIKFLLHFVKESKQDESGMPNNRFLAERTGGTYSTLKVQPAELEDSGVYFCASSQDRGLAGGHEQFFGPGTRLTVL.

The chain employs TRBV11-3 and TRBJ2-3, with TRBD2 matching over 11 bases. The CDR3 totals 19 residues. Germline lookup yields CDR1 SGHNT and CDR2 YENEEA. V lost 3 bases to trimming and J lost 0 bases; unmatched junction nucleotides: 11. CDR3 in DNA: TGTGCCAGCAGCTTGGGACGACCGGGACTAGCGGCAAGCACAGATACGCAGTATTTT. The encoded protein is CASSLGRPGLAASTDTQYF.

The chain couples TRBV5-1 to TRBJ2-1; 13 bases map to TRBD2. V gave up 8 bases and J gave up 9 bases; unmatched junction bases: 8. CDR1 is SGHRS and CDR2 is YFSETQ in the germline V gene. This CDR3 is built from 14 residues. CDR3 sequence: CASNAGTSGTEQFF. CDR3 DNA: TGCGCCAGTAACGCCGGGACTAGCGGGACTGAGCAGTTCTTC.

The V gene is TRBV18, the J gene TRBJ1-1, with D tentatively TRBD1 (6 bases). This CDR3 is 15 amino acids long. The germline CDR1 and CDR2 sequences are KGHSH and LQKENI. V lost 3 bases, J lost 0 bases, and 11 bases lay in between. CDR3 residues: CASSPQQGMNTEAFF. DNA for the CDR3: TGTGCCAGCTCACCCCAACAGGGCATGAACACTGAAGCTTTCTTT.

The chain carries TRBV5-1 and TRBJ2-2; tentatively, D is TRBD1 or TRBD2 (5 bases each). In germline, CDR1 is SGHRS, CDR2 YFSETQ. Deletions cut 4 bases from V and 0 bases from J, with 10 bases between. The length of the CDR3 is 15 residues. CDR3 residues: CASSKGPPNTGELFF. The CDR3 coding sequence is TGCGCCAGCAGCAAGGGACCGCCGAACACCGGGGAGCTGTTTTTT.

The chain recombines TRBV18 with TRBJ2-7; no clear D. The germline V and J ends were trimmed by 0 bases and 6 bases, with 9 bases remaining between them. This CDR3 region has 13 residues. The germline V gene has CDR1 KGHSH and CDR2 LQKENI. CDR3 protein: CASSPPALAEQYF. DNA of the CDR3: TGTGCCAGCTCACCACCGGCGTTAGCCGAGCAGTACTTC. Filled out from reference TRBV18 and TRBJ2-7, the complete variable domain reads NAGVMQNPRHLVRRRGQEARLRCSPMKGHSHVYWYRQLPEEGLKFMVYLQKENIIDESGMPKERFSAEFPKEGPSILRIQQVVRGDSAAYFCASSPPALAEQYFGPGTRLTVT.